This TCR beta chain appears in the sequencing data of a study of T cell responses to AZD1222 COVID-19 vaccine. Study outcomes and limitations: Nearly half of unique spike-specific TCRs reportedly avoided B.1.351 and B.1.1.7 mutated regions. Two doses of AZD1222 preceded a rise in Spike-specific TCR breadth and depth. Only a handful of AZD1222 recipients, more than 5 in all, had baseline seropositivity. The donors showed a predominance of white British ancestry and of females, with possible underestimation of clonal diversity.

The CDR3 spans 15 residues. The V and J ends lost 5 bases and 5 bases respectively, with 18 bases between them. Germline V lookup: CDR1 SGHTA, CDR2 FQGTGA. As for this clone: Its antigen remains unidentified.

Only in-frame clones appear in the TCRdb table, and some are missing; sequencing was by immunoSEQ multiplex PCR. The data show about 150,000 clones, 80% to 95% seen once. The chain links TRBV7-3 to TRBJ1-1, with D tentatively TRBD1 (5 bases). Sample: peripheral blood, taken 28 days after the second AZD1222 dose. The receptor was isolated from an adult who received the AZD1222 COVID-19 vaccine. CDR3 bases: TGTGCCAGCAGCCCTTACGGCCCAGAGGGGACTGAAGCTTTCTTT. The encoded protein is CASSPYGPEGTEAFF.